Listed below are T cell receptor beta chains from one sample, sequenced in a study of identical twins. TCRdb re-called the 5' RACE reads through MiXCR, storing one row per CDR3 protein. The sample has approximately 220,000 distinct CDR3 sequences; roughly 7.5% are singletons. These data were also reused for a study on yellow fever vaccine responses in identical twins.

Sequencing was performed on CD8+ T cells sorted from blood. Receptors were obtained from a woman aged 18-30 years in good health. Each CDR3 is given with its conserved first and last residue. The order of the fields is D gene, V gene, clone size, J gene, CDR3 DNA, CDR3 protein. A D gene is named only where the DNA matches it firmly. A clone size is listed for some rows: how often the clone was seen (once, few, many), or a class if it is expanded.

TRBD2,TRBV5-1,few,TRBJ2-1,TGCGCCAGCAGCCCTAGCGGTAGGGATGAGCAGTTCTTC,CASSPSGRDEQFF
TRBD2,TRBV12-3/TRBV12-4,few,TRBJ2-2,TGTGCCAGCAGTTTTAGAACTAGCGGGAGGTCAGGGGAGCTGTTTTTT,CASSFRTSGRSGELFF
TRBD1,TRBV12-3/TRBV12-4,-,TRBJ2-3,TGTGCCATCAGTACACCGGGACAGGGGCCTTCTAGCACAGATACGCAGTATTTT,CAISTPGQGPSSTDTQYF
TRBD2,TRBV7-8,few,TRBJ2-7,TGTGCCAGCACCACACCTCTTGCGGGAGGGGTCTACGAGCAGTACTTC,CASTTPLAGGVYEQYF
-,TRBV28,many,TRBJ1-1,TGTGCCAGCAGTTTACGCCCCCCTTGGTACACTGAAGCTTTCTTT,CASSLRPPWYTEAFF
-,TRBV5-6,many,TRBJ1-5,TGTGCCAGCACCAAGGCCGGGGCCCACAATCAGCCCCAGCATTTT,CASTKAGAHNQPQHF
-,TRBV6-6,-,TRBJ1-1,TGTGCCAGCAGTTCAGCCGAGGGAGCTTTCTTT,CASSSAEGAFF
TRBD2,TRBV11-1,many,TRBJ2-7,TGTGCCAGCAGCTTTCTAGCGGGAGGGCCCCCCTTCTCCTACGAGCAGTACTTC,CASSFLAGGPPFSYEQYF
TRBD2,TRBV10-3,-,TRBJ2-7,TGTGCCATCAGCGGACTAGGTGATAGCGGTTACGAGCAGTACTTC,CAISGLGDSGYEQYF
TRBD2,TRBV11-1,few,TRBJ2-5,TGTGCCAGCAGCCACCCGACTAGCGGGGGGGCCGGACGAGAGACCCAGTACTTC,CASSHPTSGGAGRETQYF
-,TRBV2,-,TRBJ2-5,TGTGCCAGCGGTAGTGGTTTGGCGGGCCTACAAGAGACCCAGTACTTC,CASGSGLAGLQETQYF
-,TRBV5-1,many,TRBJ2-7,TGCGCCAGCAGCTTGGAAACAGGGTTTTACGAGCAGTACTTC,CASSLETGFYEQYF
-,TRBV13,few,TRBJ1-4,TGTGCCAGCAGCAAAGGGGATTTGCCCGAAAAACTGTTTTTT,CASSKGDLPEKLFF
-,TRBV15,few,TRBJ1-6,TGTGCCACCAGCAGAGGACAGCACGATAATTCACCCCTCCACTTT,CATSRGQHDNSPLHF
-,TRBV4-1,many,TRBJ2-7,TGCGCCAGCAGCCAAGGGTCCTACGAGCAGTACTTC,CASSQGSYEQYF
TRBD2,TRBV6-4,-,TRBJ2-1,TGTGCCAGCAGTGAAAAAAGCGGGAGTCCCAATGAGCAGTTCTTC,CASSEKSGSPNEQFF
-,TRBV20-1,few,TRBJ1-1,TGCAGTGCTAGTCAAGGTGGAGTCACTGAAGCTTTCTTT,CSASQGGVTEAFF
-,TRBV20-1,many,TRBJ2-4,TGCAGTGCTATCCACCGGGAGCCAGGGGACATTCAGTACTTC,CSAIHREPGDIQYF
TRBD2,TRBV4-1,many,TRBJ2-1,TGCGCCAGCCGAGGACTAGCGGGCGCTCCTCCCCCCCACAATGAGCAGTTCTTC,CASRGLAGAPPPHNEQFF
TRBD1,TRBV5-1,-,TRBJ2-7,TGCGCCAGCAGCTTGGGGGACAGTGTCGAGCAGTACTTC,CASSLGDSVEQYF
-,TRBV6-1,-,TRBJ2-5,TGTGCCAGCAGGGGTGGGGGGAAGGAGACCCAGTACTTC,CASRGGGKETQYF
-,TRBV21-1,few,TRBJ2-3,TGTGCCAGCACCTCATTCCTTACCCGGGACACAAGCACAGATACGCAGTATTTT,CASTSFLTRDTSTDTQYF
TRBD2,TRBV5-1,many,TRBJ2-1,TGCGCCAGCAGCGCCAAACTAGCGGGAGGGCATCTATCGGCCTACAATGAGCAGTTCTTC,CASSAKLAGGHLSAYNEQFF
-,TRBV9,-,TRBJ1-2,TGTGCCAGCAGCGTAGCTACCCAGGGCCTTGACTATGGCTACACCTTC,CASSVATQGLDYGYTF
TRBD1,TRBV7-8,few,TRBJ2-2,TGTGCCAGCAGTCCCGGGACAGGGGTCGGGGAGCTGTTTTTT,CASSPGTGVGELFF
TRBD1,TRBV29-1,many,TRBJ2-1,TGCAGCGTTGAAGGACAGGGGGCAAACAATGAGCAGTTCTTC,CSVEGQGANNEQFF
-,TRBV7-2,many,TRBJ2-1,TGTGCCAGCAGCCTGGGCCAAAGTCACAATGAGCAGTTCTTC,CASSLGQSHNEQFF
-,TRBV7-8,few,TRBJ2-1,TGTGCCAGCAGCTTATCCCCAGGGGGGTCCTACAATGAGCAGTTCTTC,CASSLSPGGSYNEQFF
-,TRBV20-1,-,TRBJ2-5,TGCAGTGCTAGCCCTTCTTTTGGAGAGACCCAGTACTTC,CSASPSFGETQYF
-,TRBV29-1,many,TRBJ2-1,TGCAGCGTCCTATTGGGGTACAATGAGCAGTTCTTC,CSVLLGYNEQFF
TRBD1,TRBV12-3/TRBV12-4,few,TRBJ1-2,TGTGCCAGCACCGCCCCAGGGGGGGCTGTCTATGGCTACACCTTC,CASTAPGGAVYGYTF
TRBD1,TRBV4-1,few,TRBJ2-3,TGCGCCAGCAGCCCCGGACAGGCGACCACAGATACGCAGTATTTT,CASSPGQATTDTQYF
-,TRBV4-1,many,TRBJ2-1,TGCGCCAGCAGCCACCCGCTAGGAGCCTACAATGAGCAGTTCTTC,CASSHPLGAYNEQFF
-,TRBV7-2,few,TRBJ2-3,TGTGCCAGCACCCCCCCGGCAGTCAGAACAGATACGCAGTATTTT,CASTPPAVRTDTQYF
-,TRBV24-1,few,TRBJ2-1,TGTGCCACCAGCCCCAGCAGGAGCTCCTACAATGAGCAGTTCTTC,CATSPSRSSYNEQFF
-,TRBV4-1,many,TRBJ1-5,TGCGCCAGCAGCCCAACAGGGTGGCGGGTTCAGCCCCAGCATTTT,CASSPTGWRVQPQHF
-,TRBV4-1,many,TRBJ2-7,TGCGCCAGCAGCAACCGGGACTCCTTCTACGAGCAGTACTTC,CASSNRDSFYEQYF
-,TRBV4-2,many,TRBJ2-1,TGTGCCAGCAGCCAAGATGGACGCTACAATGAGCAGTTCTTC,CASSQDGRYNEQFF
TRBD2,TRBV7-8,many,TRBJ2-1,TGTGCCAGCAGCTCCGAATCTAGCGGGAATTACAATGAGCAGTTCTTC,CASSSESSGNYNEQFF
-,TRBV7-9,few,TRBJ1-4,TGTGCCAGCAGCTTACCAGGAGATGGTAGCGGTGAAAAACTGTTTTTT,CASSLPGDGSGEKLFF
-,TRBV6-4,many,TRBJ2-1,TGTGCCAGCTCTTATAAGGGCTACAATGAGCAGTTCTTC,CASSYKGYNEQFF
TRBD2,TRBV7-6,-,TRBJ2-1,TGTGCCAGCAGCCTTCAACCGGGACTAGCGGGAGGACCCCGTGTTAATGAGCAGTTCTTC,CASSLQPGLAGGPRVNEQFF
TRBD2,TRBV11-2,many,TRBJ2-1,TGTGCCAGCAGCTTATGGGCGGGAGAGATCGATGAGCAGTTCTTC,CASSLWAGEIDEQFF
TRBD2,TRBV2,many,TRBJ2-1,TGTGCCACCAGGGTACTAGCGGAGCCCTGGGACTACAATGAGCAGTTCTTC,CATRVLAEPWDYNEQFF
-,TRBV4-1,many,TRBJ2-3,TGCGCCAGCAGCCAAGATCCCACTAGCACAGATACGCAGTATTTT,CASSQDPTSTDTQYF
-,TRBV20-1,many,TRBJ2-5,TGCAGTGCTAGACCCCGGCCCGGGTTGACCGAGACCCAGTACTTC,CSARPRPGLTETQYF
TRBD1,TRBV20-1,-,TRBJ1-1,TGCAGTGCTGGGGACAGGAAGAACACTGAAGCTTTCTTT,CSAGDRKNTEAFF